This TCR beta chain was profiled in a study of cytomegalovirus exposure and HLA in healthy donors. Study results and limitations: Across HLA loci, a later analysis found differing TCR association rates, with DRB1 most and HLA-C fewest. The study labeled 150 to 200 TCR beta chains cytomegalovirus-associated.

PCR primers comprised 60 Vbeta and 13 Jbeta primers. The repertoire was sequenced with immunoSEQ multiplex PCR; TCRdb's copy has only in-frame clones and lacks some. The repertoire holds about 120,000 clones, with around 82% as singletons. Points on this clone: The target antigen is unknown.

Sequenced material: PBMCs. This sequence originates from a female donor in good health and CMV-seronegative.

CDR3 DNA: TGTGCCTGGAGACCCCACGATAATGCGGGGGACACTGAAGCTTTCTTT. Encoded protein: CAWRPHDNAGDTEAFF. V is TRBV30 and J is TRBJ1-1; D is perhaps TRBD1 (5 bases). CDR1 GTSNPN and CDR2 SVGIG come from the germline V gene (reference sequence). The CDR3 consists of 16 residues. The V and J ends lost 3 bases and 3 bases respectively, with 20 bases between them.